The 13 T cell receptor beta chains below were found in one sample sequenced in a study of T-cell memory formation after mild COVID-19. TCRdb used MiXCR to reprocess the 5' RACE reads, holding one entry per CDR3 protein. The sample shows fewer than 250,000 distinct CDR3 sequences, 15% of them seen only once. The sample consisted of PBMCs or a T cell subset sorted from them (not recorded which). Source of these receptors: an adult woman who had mild COVID-19 (a few samples of this study predate the infection). Cell type and time point are not known.

V gene TRBV5-5 combines with J gene TRBJ1-2, with D unclear. Trimming took 0 bases from V and 0 from J, leaving 6 bases between them. The CDR3 contains 14 residues. The germline V gene encodes CDR1 SGHKS and CDR2 YYEKEE (reference sequence). The CDR3 DNA sequence: TGTGCCAGCAGCTTGGGGCAGTCTAACTATGGCTACACCTTC. Its protein product is CASSLGQSNYGYTF.

This clonotype has just a few counts. This chain uses TRBV24-1 with TRBJ2-1; 10 bases agree with TRBD2. Germline values: CDR1 KGHDR, CDR2 SFDVKD. V gave up 5 bases and J gave up 7 bases; unmatched junction bases: 13. This CDR3 is built from 17 residues. In DNA form, the CDR3 reads TGTGCCACCAGTGTACCGAGCGGGGGGGGAGGTATGAATGAGCAGTTCTTC. Translating it yields CATSVPSGGGGMNEQFF.

The chain couples TRBV5-6 to TRBJ2-6; unclear D gene. V lost 0 bases, J lost 0 bases, and 19 bases lay in between. The CDR3 extends over 20 amino acids. Germline values: CDR1 SGHDT, CDR2 YYEEEE. The CDR3 is CASSLEFVRTPYSGANVLTF. The CDR3, as DNA: TGTGCCAGCAGCTTGGAGTTTGTTCGGACCCCGTACTCTGGGGCCAACGTCCTGACTTTC.

The sample holds many counts of this clonotype. One end of the junction does not line up with germline, which may come from a read error. The rearrangement links TRBV12-3 or TRBV12-4 to TRBJ2-1; tentatively, D is TRBD2 (5 bases). The CDR3 totals 13 residues. CDR3: CASSLRRDTPRDF. For the CDR3, the DNA is TGTGCCAGCAGCCTAAGGCGAGACACCCCGAGGGACTTC.

The chain couples TRBV30 to TRBJ2-7; no reliable D call. V was clipped by 5 bases and J by 0 bases, with 14 bases between them. This CDR3 is 14 amino acids long. CDR1 and CDR2 (germline): GTSNPN, SVGIG (reference sequence). The CDR3 region is CAWRPVRASYEQYF. CDR3 bases: TGTGCCTGGCGCCCCGTACGGGCCTCCTACGAGCAGTACTTC.

This sequence joins TRBV3-1 and TRBJ1-6; possibly TRBD1 for D (5 bases). The CDR3 has 14 amino acids. The germline V gene encodes CDR1 LGHDT and CDR2 YNNKEL (reference sequence). Trimming removed 8 bases from V and 0 bases from J, with 8 bases in between. The CDR3 nucleotides are TGTGCCAGCCGAGGGACCTCCTATAATTCACCCCTCCACTTT. Residues: CASRGTSYNSPLHF.

The V and J genes are TRBV11-2 and TRBJ2-2; D might be TRBD1 (5 bases). V lost 3 bases, J lost 6 bases, and 11 bases lay in between. In germline, CDR1 is SGHAT, CDR2 FQNNGV. The CDR3 totals 14 residues. CDR3 nucleotide sequence: TGTGCCAGCAGCTTCATCCTGGGGCCCGGGGAGCTGTTTTTT. Protein product: CASSFILGPGELFF.

The CDR3 coding sequence is TGTGCCAGCAGCCCATCCCCCTCTTCACAGGGCGTAAATGGCTACACCTTC. Translated, it gives CASSPSPSSQGVNGYTF. The gene calls are TRBV4-2 and TRBJ1-2; perhaps TRBD1 as D (6 bases). The CDR3 has 17 residues. The V and J ends lost 4 bases and 6 bases respectively, with 24 bases between them. Per the germline V gene, CDR1 is LGHNA and CDR2 is YNFKEQ.

The rearrangement links TRBV11-2 to TRBJ1-1, with D hard to call. This CDR3 comprises 12 residues. The germline V gene encodes CDR1 SGHAT and CDR2 FQNNGV. Between the trimmed V and J ends, which lost 5 bases and 6 bases, there was a span of 10 bases. The CDR3 sequence: CASSRQRAEAFF. Written as DNA, the CDR3 is TGTGCCAGCAGCCGCCAGCGGGCTGAAGCTTTCTTT.

This chain connects TRBV5-1 to TRBJ2-3; 8 positions match TRBD1. V lost 4 bases, J lost 2 bases, and 6 bases stayed unmatched. Per the germline V gene, CDR1 is SGHRS and CDR2 is YFSETQ. The CDR3 length is 15 residues. The CDR3 spells CASSHGTGSTDTQYF. CDR3 sequence (DNA): TGCGCCAGCAGCCATGGGACAGGATCCACAGATACGCAGTATTTT.

The chain employs TRBV3-1 and TRBJ1-1; D not resolved. Trimming cost V 4 bases and J 2 bases, with 11 bases left between them. Germline V CDR1 and CDR2: LGHDT, YNNKEL (reference sequence). The CDR3 has 14 amino acids. CDR3 DNA sequence: TGTGCCAGCAGCCTATACACAGAAAACACTGAAGCTTTCTTT. As protein: CASSLYTENTEAFF.

This clonotype has a handful of counts. This chain links TRBV5-4 with TRBJ2-3, with TRBD1 identical over 8 bases. CDR3 length: 16 residues. J was trimmed by 2 bases and V by 1 base; bases with no gene match: 6. The V gene's germline CDR1 is SGHNT and CDR2 YYREEE (reference sequence). The CDR3 loop reads CASSLWGQATTDTQYF. The CDR3 nucleotides are TGTGCCAGCAGCTTGTGGGGACAGGCTACCACAGATACGCAGTATTTT.

This clonotype turned up a few times. The genes are TRBV4-3 and TRBJ2-5; D is perhaps TRBD1 or TRBD2 (6 bases each). Germline V gene data show CDR1 as LGHNA and CDR2 as YSLEER. V shed 0 bases and J shed 5 bases, with 16 bases lying between them. The CDR3 length is 16 residues. CDR3 sequence reads: CASSQESGAFGETQYF. In DNA form, the CDR3 reads TGCGCCAGCAGCCAAGAATCGGGGGCGTTCGGGGAGACCCAGTACTTC.